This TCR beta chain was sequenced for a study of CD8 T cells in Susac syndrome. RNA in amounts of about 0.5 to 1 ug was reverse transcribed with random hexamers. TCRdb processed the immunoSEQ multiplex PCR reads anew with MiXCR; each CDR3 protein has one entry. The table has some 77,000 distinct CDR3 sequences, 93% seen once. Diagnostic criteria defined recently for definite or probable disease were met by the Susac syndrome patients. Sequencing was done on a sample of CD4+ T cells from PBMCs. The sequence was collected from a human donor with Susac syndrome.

The CDR3 is CASSLLQGLGANVLTF. The DNA of the CDR3 is TGCGCCAGCAGCTTACTTCAGGGTTTGGGGGCCAACGTCCTGACTTTC. This chain uses TRBV5-1 with TRBJ2-6; possibly TRBD1 for D (5 bases). CDR1 is SGHRS and CDR2 is YFSETQ in the germline V gene. Deletions cut 2 bases from V and 4 bases from J, with 13 bases between. The CDR3 spans 16 residues.